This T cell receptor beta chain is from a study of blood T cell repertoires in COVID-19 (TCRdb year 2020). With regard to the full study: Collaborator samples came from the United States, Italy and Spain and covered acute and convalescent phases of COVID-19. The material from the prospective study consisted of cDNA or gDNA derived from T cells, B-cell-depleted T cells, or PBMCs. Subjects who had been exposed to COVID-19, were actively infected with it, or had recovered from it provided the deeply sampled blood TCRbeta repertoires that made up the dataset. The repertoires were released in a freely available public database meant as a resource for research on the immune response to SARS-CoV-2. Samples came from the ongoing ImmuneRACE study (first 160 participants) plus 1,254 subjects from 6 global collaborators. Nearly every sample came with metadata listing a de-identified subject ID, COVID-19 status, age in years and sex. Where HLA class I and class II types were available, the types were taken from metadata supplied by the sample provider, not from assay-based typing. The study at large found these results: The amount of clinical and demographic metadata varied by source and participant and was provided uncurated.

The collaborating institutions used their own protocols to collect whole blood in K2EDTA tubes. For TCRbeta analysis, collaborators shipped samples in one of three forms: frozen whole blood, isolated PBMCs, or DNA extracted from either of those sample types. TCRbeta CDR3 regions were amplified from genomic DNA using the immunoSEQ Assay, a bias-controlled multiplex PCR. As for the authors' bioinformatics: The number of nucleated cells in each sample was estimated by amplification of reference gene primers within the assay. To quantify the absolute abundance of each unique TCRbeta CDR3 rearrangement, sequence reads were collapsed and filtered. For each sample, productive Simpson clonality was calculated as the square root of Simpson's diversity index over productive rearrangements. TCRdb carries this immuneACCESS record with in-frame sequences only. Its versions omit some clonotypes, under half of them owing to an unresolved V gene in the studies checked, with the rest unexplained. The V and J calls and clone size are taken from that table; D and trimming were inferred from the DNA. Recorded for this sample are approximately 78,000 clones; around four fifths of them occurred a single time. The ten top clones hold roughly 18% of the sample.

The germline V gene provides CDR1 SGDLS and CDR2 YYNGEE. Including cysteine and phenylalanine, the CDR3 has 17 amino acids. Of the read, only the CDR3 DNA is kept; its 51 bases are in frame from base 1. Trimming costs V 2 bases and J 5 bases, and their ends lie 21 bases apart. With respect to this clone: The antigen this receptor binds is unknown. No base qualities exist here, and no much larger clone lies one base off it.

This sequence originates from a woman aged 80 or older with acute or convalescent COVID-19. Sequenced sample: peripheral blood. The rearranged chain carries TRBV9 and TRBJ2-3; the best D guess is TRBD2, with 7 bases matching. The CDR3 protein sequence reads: CASSVTGGTIVGDTQYF. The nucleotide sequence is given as TGTGCCAGCAGCGTTACGGGGGGCACAATCGTAGGAGATACGCAGTATTTT.